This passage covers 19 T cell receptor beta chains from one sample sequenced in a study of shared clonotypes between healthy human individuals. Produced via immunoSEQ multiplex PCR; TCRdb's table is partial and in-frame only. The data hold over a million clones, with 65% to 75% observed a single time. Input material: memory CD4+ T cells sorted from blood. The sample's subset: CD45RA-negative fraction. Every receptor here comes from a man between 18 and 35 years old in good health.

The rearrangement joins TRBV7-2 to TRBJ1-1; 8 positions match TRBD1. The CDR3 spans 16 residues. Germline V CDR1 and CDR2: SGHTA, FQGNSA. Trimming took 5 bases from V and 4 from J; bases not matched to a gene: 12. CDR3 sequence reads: CASSLDRGNMGTEAFF. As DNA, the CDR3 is TGTGCCAGCAGCCTAGACAGGGGAAATATGGGCACTGAAGCTTTCTTT.

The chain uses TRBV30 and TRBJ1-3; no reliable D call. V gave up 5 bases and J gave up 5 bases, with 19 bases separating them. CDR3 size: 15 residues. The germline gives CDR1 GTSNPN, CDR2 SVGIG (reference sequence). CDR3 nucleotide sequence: TGTGCCTGGGAGCAAAAAACCGCCTACAGAAACACCATATATTTT. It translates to CAWEQKTAYRNTIYF.

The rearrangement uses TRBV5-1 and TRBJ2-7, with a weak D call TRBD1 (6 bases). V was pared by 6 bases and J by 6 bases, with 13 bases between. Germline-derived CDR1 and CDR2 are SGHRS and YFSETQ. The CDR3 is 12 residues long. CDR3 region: CASTSQGFEQYF. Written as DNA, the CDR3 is TGCGCCAGCACCTCCCAGGGGTTCGAGCAGTACTTC.

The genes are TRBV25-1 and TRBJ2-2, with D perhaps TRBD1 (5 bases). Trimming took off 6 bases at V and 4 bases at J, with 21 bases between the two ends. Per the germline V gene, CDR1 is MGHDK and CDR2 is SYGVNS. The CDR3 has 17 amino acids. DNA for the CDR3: TGTGCCAGCAGCCGATCTAGGGGCGTAAAGGGCACCGGGGAGCTGTTTTTT. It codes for CASSRSRGVKGTGELFF.

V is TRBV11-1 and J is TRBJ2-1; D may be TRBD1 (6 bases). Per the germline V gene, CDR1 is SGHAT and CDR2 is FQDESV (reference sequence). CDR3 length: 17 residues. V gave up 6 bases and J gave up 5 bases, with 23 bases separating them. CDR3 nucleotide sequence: TGTGCCAGCAGTCGCAACGGGGCAGGGGCGCAGGACAATGAGCAGTTCTTC. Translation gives CASSRNGAGAQDNEQFF.

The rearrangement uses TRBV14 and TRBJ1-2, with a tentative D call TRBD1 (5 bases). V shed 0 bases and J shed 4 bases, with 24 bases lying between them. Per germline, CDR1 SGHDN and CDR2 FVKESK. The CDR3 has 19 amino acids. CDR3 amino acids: CASSQDGFGAYSAGYGYTF. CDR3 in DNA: TGTGCCAGCAGCCAAGATGGTTTCGGGGCCTACTCGGCGGGCTATGGCTACACCTTC.

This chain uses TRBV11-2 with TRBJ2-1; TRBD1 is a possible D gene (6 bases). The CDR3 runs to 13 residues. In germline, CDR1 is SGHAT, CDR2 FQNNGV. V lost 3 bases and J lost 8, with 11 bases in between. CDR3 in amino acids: CASSFRDNYEQFF. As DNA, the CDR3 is TGTGCCAGCAGCTTCCGGGACAATTATGAGCAGTTCTTC.

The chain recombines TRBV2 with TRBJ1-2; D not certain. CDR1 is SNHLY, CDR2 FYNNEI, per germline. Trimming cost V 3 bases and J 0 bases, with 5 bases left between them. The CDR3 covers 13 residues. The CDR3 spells CASSDDANYGYTF. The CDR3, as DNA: TGTGCCAGCAGTGATGACGCTAACTATGGCTACACCTTC.

The CDR3 DNA reads TGTGCCAGCCAGTTGAGTCGTGGGGGCTATGAAAAACTGTTTTTT. Translating gives CASQLSRGGYEKLFF. This chain uses TRBV28 with TRBJ1-4; D may be TRBD1 (6 bases). CDR1 is MDHEN and CDR2 is SYDVKM in the germline V gene. The CDR3 covers 15 residues. V lost 8 bases and J lost 6, with 19 bases in between.

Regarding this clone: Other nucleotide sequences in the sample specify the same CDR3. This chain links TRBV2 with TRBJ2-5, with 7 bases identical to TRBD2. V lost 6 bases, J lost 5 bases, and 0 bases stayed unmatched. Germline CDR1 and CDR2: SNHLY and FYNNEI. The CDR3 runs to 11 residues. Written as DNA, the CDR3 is TGTGCCAGCAGGGGAGGGGAGACCCAGTACTTC. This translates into CASRGGETQYF.

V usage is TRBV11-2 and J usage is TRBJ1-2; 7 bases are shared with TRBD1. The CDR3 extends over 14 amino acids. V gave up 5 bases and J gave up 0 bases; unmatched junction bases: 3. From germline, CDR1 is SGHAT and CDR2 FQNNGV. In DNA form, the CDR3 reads TGTGCCAGCAGCCCAGGGGGGGCTAACTATGGCTACACCTTC. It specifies CASSPGGANYGYTF.

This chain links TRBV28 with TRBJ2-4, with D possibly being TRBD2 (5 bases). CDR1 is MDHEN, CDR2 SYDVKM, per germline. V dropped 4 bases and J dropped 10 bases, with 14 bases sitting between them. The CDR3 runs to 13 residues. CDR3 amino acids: CASSSTLPGIQYF. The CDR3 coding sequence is TGTGCCAGCAGTTCGACTCTCCCGGGGATTCAGTACTTC.

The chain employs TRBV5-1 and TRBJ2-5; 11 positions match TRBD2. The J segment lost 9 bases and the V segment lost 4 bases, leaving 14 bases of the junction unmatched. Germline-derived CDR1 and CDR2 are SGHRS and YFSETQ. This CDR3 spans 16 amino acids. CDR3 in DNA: TGCGCCAGCAGCCCGAGGACTAGCGGGCAGCTTGGGGCCCAGTACTTC. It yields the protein CASSPRTSGQLGAQYF.

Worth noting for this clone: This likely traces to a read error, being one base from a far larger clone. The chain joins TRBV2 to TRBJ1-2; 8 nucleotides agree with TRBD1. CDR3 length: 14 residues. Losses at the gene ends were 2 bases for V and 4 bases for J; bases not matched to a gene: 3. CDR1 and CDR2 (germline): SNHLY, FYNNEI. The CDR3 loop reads CASSEQGAAYGYTF. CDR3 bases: TGTGCCAGCAGTGAACAGGGGGCGGCCTATGGCTACACCTTC.

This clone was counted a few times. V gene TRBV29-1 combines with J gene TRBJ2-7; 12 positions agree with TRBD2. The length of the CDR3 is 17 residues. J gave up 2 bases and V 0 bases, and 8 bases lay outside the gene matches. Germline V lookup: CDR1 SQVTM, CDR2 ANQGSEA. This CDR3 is CSVEDMGGLAGPYEQYF. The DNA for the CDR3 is TGCAGCGTTGAAGACATGGGGGGACTAGCGGGTCCCTACGAGCAGTACTTC.

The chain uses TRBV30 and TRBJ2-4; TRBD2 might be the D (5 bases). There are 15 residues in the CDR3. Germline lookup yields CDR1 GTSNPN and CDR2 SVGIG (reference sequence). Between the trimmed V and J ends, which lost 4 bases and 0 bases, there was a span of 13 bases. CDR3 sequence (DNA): TGTGCCTGGACCCCCGGGGAGCTAGCCAAAAACATTCAGTACTTC. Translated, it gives CAWTPGELAKNIQYF.

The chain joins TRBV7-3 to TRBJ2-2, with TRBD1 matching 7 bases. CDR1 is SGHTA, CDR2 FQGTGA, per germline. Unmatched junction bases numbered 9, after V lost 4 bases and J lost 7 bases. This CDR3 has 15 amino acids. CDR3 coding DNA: TGTGCCAGCAGCTCGATAGGGGGCGACGGCGGGGAGCTGTTTTTT. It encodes CASSSIGGDGGELFF.

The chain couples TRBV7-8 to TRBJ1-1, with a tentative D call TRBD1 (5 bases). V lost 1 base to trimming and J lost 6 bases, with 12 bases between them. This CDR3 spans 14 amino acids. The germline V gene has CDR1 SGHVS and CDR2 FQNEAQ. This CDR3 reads CASSLDSGRAEAFF. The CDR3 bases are TGTGCCAGCAGCTTAGATTCAGGGAGGGCTGAAGCTTTCTTT.

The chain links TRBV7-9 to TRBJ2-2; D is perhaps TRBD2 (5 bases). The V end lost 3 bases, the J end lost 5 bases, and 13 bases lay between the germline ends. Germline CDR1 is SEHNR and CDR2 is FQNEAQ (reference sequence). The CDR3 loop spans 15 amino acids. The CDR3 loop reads CASSLMDLATGELFF. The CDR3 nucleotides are TGTGCCAGCAGCTTGATGGACCTAGCTACCGGGGAGCTGTTTTTT.